This T cell receptor (beta chain) was documented in a study of blood T cell repertoires in COVID-19. Study at large: Samples of COVID-19 (acute and convalescent) were obtained from the United States, Italy and Spain.

Germline CDR1 and CDR2: MDHEN and SYDVKM. This CDR3 has 16 residues. V gave up 6 bases and J gave up 1 base; unmatched junction bases: 6. Authors' processing steps: For nucleated cells, counts were estimated from reference gene primer amplification. The method was immunoSEQ multiplex PCR; TCRdb's version includes in-frame clones alone and lacks a portion of them. The DNA gave D and trimming, while V, J and clone size come from that table. The sample lists 150,000 to 200,000 clones; approximately 90% were seen once. V gene TRBV28 combines with J gene TRBJ2-1; TRBD2 aligns across 10 bases. This receptor was taken from a man aged 65 to 85 with active or convalescent COVID-19. Sequencing was carried out using peripheral blood. The CDR3 DNA sequence: TGTGCCAGCAGAGATAGCGGGAGGTATTCCTACAATGAGCAGTTCTTC. As protein: CASRDSGRYSYNEQFF.